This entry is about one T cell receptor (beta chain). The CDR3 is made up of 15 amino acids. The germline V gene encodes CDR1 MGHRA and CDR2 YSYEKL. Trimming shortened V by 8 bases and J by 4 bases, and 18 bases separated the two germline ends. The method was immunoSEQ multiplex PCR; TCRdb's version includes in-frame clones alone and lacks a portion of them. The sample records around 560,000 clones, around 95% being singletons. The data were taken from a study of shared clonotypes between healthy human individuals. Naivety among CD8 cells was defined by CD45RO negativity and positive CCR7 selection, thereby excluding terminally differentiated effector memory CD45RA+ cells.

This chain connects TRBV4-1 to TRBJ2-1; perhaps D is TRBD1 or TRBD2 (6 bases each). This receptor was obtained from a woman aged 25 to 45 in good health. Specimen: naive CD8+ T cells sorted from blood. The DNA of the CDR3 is TGCGCCAGCTCGGGGGCTGGCGGGCTATACAATGAGCAGTTCTTC. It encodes CASSGAGGLYNEQFF.